The 6 T cell receptor beta chains in this list originate from one sample, sequenced in a study of blood T cell repertoires in COVID-19. TCRdb's table, derived via immunoSEQ multiplex PCR, lists solely in-frame clones and lacks some. The table includes hundreds of thousands of clones, 70% to 90% detected once. Sequenced input: PBMCs or T cells enriched from blood (not recorded which). These receptor sequences come from a woman aged 40 to 49 with acute COVID-19.

This rearrangement joins TRBV7-7 to TRBJ2-2, with 8 bases aligning to TRBD1. V lost 4 bases to trimming and J lost 0 bases; unmatched junction nucleotides: 4. CDR3 length: 16 amino acids. Per the germline V gene, CDR1 is SSHAT and CDR2 is FNYEAQ (reference sequence). The DNA for the CDR3 is TGTGCCAGCAGCTCGGGACAGGCGGCGAACACCGGGGAGCTGTTTTTT. It yields the protein CASSSGQAANTGELFF.

The J gene is TRBJ1-3, the V gene TRBV6-5; D not certain. Per germline, CDR1 MNHEY and CDR2 SVGAGI. V lost 6 bases, J lost 0 bases, and 12 bases lay in between. There are 15 residues in the CDR3. The CDR3 protein is CASRYLASSGNTIYF. CDR3 nucleotide sequence: TGTGCCAGCAGGTACCTAGCGAGCTCTGGAAACACCATATATTTT.

The rearrangement joins TRBV6-5 to TRBJ1-5; TRBD1 might be the D (6 bases). The length of the CDR3 is 15 residues. Trimming took 6 bases from V and 6 from J, leaving 18 bases between them. Looked up from germline, CDR1 is MNHEY and CDR2 is SVGAGI. DNA of the CDR3: TGTGCCAGCAGAGACGGGGGGGCCGGTAGTCAGCCCCAGCATTTT. Translating it yields CASRDGGAGSQPQHF.

The J gene is TRBJ2-7, the V gene TRBV7-6, with D perhaps matching TRBD1 (5 bases). CDR3 size: 15 residues. Germline V gene sequence: CDR1 SGHVS, CDR2 FNYEAQ. Trimming took off 5 bases at V and 3 bases at J, with 17 bases between the two ends. The CDR3 DNA sequence: TGTGCCAGCAGCCCCGGGCAGGGCGCAGGCTACGAGCAGTACTTC. Protein sequence: CASSPGQGAGYEQYF. The full variable domain, in which reference TRBV7-6 and TRBJ2-7 provide the parts outside the CDR3, is GAGVSQSPRYKVTKRGQDVALRCDPISGHVSLYWYRQALGQGPEFLTYFNYEAQQDKSGLPNDRFSAERPEGSISTLTIQRTEQRDSAMYRCASSPGQGAGYEQYFGPGTRLTVT.

The V and J genes are TRBV3-1 (or the pseudogene TRBV3-2) and TRBJ1-2; 8 bases are a match to TRBD1. The CDR3 contains 13 residues. Trimming took 1 base from V and 8 from J; bases not matched to a gene: 3. Germline V gives CDR1 LGHDT, CDR2 YNNKEL (reference sequence). The DNA of the CDR3 is TGTGCCAGCAGCCAAGGACAGGGGCCAGGCTACACCTTC. Translation gives CASSQGQGPGYTF.

V usage is TRBV27 and J usage is TRBJ1-3; TRBD1 matches 12 bases. CDR1 MNHEY and CDR2 SMNVEV come from the germline V gene (reference sequence). The CDR3 extends over 16 amino acids. V shed 6 bases, J shed 8 bases, and the junction held 11 bases outside the gene matches. DNA of the CDR3: TGTGCCAGCAGAACCGGGACAGGGGGCATGGGTGACACCATATATTTT. Its protein is CASRTGTGGMGDTIYF.